The clone carrying this T cell receptor (beta chain) was seen many times. Its target is not known. This entry comes from a study of human T cells and chemical hapten exposure. Overall study: TCR yields differed between samples (mainly from small differences in pooled library volume). Study-wide findings and caveats: TCRs at a frequency above 1 in 1000 stayed unchanged with DPC sensitization.

J lost 7 bases, V lost 6 bases, and 14 bases had no gene match. This CDR3 contains 16 residues. Germline assignment: CDR1 MNHEY and CDR2 SVGAGI. It was from unfractionated whole blood that total RNA was extracted. For the library, individual cDNA molecules each received unique molecular identifiers. As processed by the authors: Sequenced samples showed a median of around 91,000 TCRs each, with counts running from roughly 23,000 to 700,000. TCRdb reprocessed the reads with MiXCR, giving one entry per CDR3 protein. The V and J calls, along with clone size, are taken from TCRdb and not from the paper's own processing. The sample has about 120,000 distinct CDR3 sequences; over 7% are singletons.

V gene TRBV6-5 combines with J gene TRBJ1-4; 7 bases align to TRBD1. This receptor was obtained from a human donor in good health. Some clones in this sample may be carry-over from other donors' samples. What was sequenced was whole blood. CDR3: CASRSGGSLSGEKLFF. The CDR3 nucleotides read TGTGCCAGCAGGTCAGGGGGGTCGCTCTCCGGTGAAAAACTGTTTTTT.